Listed below are T cell receptor beta chains from one sample, sequenced in a study of shared clonotypes between healthy human individuals. Generated by immunoSEQ multiplex PCR, the TCRdb table keeps only in-frame clones and is missing some. The data contain 1.5 million to 1.9 million clones, under 99% of them seen just once; the ten biggest clones take up around 0.47%. The sample consisted of naive CD4+ T cells sorted from blood. All receptors derive from a man in his thirties or forties in good health. The CDR3 runs from the conserved cysteine through the conserved F or W. The D gene is left open where the match is weak.

J	V	D	DNA	CDR3
TRBJ2-1	TRBV7-9	TRBD2	TGTGCCAGCAGCTTTTTGGGACTAGCCCTTGAGCAGTTCTTC	CASSFLGLALEQFF
TRBJ2-2	TRBV11-3	NA	TGTGCCAGCAGCATAGGGGGCACCGGGGAGCTGTTTTTT	CASSIGGTGELFF
TRBJ2-2	TRBV19	TRBD2	TGTGCCAGTAGACTAGCGGGATCGATGAACACCGGGGAGCTGTTTTTT	CASRLAGSMNTGELFF
TRBJ2-2	TRBV18	TRBD1	TGTGCCAGCTCACCGATTAAACTAGGACAGGGCAGCACCGGGGAGCTGTTTTTT	CASSPIKLGQGSTGELFF
TRBJ2-1	TRBV6-5	TRBD2	TGTGCCAGCAGTTACGGACTAGCGGGAACATGGAATGAGCAGTTCTTC	CASSYGLAGTWNEQFF
TRBJ2-7	TRBV27	NA	TGTGCCAGCAGTCCCCCCTTTGCCTACGAGCAGTACTTC	CASSPPFAYEQYF
TRBJ1-1	TRBV7-9	NA	TGTGCCAGCAGCGACGCCGCCGCCAGCCACATGAACACTGAAGCTTTCTTT	CASSDAAASHMNTEAFF
TRBJ2-2	TRBV28	TRBD1	TGTGCCAGCGCCAGCCCCGTCCTGACAGGGCGCGACACGAACACCGGGGAGCTGTTTTTT	CASASPVLTGRDTNTGELFF
TRBJ2-1	TRBV6-1	NA	TGTGCCAGCAGTGACGGGGCCAGGGATTTCAATGAGCAGTTCTTC	CASSDGARDFNEQFF
TRBJ2-7	TRBV5-1	NA	TGCGCCAGCACGCTGGGCAGAAGCTCCTACGAGCAGTACTTC	CASTLGRSSYEQYF
TRBJ2-7	TRBV18	TRBD2	TGTGCCAGCTCACCGGTTATGCTTGGCGGGAGTTCGGGCGAGCAGTACTTC	CASSPVMLGGSSGEQYF
TRBJ2-1	TRBV12-5	NA	TGTGCTAGTGTCGCTCCCGGCTCCTACAATGAGCAGTTCTTC	CASVAPGSYNEQFF
TRBJ1-1	TRBV14	NA	TGTGCCAGCAGCCAACACGGGACGGTGAACACTGAAGCTTTCTTT	CASSQHGTVNTEAFF
TRBJ2-3	TRBV7-9	TRBD2	TGTGCCAGCAGCTCTAATTGGGCTAGCGGGAGCACAGATACGCAGTATTTT	CASSSNWASGSTDTQYF
TRBJ2-1	TRBV27	TRBD2	TGTGCCAGCAGTCGTCATCCGGCGGGGGTCGACAATGAGCAGTTCTTC	CASSRHPAGVDNEQFF
TRBJ1-1	TRBV5-1	NA	TGCGCCAGCAGCCAGACTATGAACACTGAAGCTTTCTTT	CASSQTMNTEAFF